The sample holds one count of the clone carrying this T cell receptor (beta chain). Antigen unknown. The record originates from a study of vaccination and CD4 T cells after COVID-19. Specified treatment: approximately nine-day PBMC culture with coronavirus spike peptide pools or control peptides (ViraFEST assay). CD4+ T cells that had been cultured provided DNA sequenced with the Oncomine TCR Beta short-read assay. Extraction of genomic DNA was performed on cultured CD4+ T cells. Each CDR3 protein is one row after TCRdb ran MiXCR on the PCR reads. The data hold more than 12,000 distinct CDR3 sequences, with under 85% observed a single time. Study-level results: Going from approximately 21 to 40, median SARS-CoV-2-reactive clonotypes did not rise significantly.

This TCR derives from a human donor who had recovered from COVID-19. Source material: CD4+ T cells from blood, cultured in vitro.

CDR3 in amino acids: CASSAGAVGGPQHF. The CDR3 bases are TGTGCCAGCTCAGCCGGGGCCGTCGGAGGACCCCAGCATTTT. The V call is TRBV18, the J call TRBJ1-5, with TRBD1 as a possible D gene (5 bases). Per germline, CDR1 KGHSH and CDR2 LQKENI. CDR3 size: 14 residues. Trimming left V 5 bases short and J 10 bases short, with 18 bases between.